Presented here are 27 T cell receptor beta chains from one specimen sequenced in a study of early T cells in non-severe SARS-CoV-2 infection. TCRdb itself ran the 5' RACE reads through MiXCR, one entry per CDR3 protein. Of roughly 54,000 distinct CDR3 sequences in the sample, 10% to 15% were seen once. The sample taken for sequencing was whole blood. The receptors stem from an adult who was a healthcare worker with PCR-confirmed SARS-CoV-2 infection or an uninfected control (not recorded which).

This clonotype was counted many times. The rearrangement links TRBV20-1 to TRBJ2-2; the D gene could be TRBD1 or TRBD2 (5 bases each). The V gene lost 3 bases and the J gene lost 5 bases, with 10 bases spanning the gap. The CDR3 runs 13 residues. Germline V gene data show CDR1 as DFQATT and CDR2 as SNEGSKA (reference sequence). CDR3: CSASGAVTGELFF. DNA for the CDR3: TGCAGTGCTAGCGGGGCGGTTACCGGGGAGCTGTTTTTT.

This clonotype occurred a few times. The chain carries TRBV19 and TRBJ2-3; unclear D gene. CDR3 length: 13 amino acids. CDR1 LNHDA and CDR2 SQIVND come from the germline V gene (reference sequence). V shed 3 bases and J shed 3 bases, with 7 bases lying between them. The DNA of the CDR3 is TGTGCCAGTAGTATGGCGACAACAGATACGCAGTATTTT. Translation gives CASSMATTDTQYF.

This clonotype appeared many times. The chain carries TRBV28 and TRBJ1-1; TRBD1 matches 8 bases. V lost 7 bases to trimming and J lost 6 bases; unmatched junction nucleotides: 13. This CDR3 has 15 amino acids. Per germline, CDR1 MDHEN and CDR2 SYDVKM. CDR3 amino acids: CASTTPGGGWAEAFF. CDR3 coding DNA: TGTGCCAGCACCACACCAGGGGGCGGATGGGCTGAAGCTTTCTTT.

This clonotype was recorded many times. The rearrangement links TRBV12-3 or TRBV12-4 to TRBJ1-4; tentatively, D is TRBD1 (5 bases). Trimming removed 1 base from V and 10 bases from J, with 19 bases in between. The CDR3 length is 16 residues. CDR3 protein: CASSLGGDWTYPKLFF. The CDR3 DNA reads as TGTGCCAGCAGTTTAGGCGGGGACTGGACGTATCCAAAACTGTTTTTT.

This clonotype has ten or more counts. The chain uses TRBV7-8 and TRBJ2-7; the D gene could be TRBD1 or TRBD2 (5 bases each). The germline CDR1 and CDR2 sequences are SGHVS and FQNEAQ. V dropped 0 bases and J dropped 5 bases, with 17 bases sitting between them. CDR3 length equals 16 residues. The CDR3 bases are TGTGCCAGCAGCTTAGCCCGGCAGGGACGCATAGACGAGCAGTACTTC. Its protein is CASSLARQGRIDEQYF.

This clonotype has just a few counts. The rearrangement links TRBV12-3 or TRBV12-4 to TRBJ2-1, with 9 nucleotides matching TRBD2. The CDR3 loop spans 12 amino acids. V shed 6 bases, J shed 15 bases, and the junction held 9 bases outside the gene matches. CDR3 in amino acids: CASSLSGGRVFF. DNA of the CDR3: TGTGCCAGCAGCCTAAGCGGGGGGAGGGTGTTCTTC.

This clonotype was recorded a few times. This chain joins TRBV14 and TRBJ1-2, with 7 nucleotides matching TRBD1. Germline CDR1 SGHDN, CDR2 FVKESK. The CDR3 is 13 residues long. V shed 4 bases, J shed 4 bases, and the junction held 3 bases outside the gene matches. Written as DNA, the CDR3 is TGTGCCAGCAGCCGAGGGGGCGCCTATGGCTACACCTTC. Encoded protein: CASSRGGAYGYTF.

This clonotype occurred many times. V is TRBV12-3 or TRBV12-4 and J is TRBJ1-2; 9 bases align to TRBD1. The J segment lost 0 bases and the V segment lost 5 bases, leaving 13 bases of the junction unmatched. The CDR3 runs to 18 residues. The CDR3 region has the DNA TGTGCCAGCAGTCAACGTTTAGGACAGGGGACCGCTAACTATGGCTACACCTTC. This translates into CASSQRLGQGTANYGYTF.

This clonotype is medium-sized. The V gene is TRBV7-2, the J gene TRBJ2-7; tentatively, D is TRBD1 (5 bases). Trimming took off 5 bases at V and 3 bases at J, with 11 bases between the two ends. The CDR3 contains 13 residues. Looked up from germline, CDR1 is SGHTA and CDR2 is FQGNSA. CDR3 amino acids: CASSLGRNYEQYF. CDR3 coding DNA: TGTGCCAGCAGCCTGGGGCGGAACTACGAGCAGTACTTC.

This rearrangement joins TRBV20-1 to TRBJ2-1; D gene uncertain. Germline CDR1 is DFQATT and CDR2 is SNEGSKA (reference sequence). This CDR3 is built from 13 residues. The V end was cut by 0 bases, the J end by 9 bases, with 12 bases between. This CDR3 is CSARDLKVGEQFF. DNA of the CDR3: TGCAGTGCTAGAGATCTTAAAGTCGGTGAGCAGTTCTTC.

The CDR3 nucleotides are TGCGCCAGCAGCCTAAGAGACGGGACTGAAGCTTTCTTT. It is translated as CASSLRDGTEAFF. The J gene is TRBJ1-1, the V gene TRBV5-1; D is unclear. This CDR3 is built from 13 residues. V shed 4 bases and J shed 5 bases, with 12 bases lying between them. Looked up from germline, CDR1 is SGHRS and CDR2 is YFSETQ.

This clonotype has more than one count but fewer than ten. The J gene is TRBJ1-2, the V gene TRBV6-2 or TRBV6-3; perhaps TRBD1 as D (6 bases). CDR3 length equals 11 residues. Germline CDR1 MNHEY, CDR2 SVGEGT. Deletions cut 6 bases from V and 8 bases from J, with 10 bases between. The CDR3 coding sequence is TGTGCCAGCAGCCAGGGGCGCGGCTACACCTTC. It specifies CASSQGRGYTF.

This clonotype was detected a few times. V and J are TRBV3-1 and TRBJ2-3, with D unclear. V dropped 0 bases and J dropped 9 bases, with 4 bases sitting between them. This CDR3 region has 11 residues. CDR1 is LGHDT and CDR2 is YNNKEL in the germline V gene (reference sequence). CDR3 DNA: TGTGCCAGCAGCCAAGAGAACACGCAGTATTTT. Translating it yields CASSQENTQYF.

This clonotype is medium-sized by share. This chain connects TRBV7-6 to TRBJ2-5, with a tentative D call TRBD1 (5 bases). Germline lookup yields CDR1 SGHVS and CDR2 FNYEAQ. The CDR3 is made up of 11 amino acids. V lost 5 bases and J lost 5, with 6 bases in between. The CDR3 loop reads CASSPGETQYF. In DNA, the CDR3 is TGTGCCAGCAGCCCAGGGGAGACCCAGTACTTC. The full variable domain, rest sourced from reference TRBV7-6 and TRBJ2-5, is GAGVSQSPRYKVTKRGQDVALRCDPISGHVSLYWYRQALGQGPEFLTYFNYEAQQDKSGLPNDRFSAERPEGSISTLTIQRTEQRDSAMYRCASSPGETQYFGPGTRLLVL.

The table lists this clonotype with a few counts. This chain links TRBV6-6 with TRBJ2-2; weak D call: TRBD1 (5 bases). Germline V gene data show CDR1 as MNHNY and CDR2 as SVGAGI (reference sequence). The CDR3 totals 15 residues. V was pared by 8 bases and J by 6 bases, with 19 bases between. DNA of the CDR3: TGTGCCAGCGTACCCGACAGCTTATCGTCCGGGGAGCTGTTTTTT. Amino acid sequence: CASVPDSLSSGELFF.

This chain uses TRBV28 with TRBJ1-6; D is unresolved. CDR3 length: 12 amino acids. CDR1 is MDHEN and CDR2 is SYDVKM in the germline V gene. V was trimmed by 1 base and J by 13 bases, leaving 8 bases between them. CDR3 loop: CASSLSGFPLHF. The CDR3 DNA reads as TGTGCCAGCAGTTTATCCGGGTTCCCCCTCCACTTT.

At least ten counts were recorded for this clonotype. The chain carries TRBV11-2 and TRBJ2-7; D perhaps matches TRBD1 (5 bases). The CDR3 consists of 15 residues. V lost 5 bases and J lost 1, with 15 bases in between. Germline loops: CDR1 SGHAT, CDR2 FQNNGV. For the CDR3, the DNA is TGTGCCAGCAGCCCGAAGGGAAAGGGGTCCTACGAGCAGTACTTC. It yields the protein CASSPKGKGSYEQYF.

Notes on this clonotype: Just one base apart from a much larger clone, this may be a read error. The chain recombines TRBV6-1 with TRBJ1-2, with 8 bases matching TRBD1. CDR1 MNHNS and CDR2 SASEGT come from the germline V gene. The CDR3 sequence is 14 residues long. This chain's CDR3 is CASSDGTGIYGFTF. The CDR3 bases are TGTGCCAGCAGTGACGGGACAGGAATCTATGGCTTCACCTTC.

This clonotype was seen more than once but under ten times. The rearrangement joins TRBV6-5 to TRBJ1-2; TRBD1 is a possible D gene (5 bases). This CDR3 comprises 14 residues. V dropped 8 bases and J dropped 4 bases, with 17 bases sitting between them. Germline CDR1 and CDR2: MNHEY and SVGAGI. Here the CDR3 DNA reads TGTGCCAGCGGCTCCGGGACCACAGTCTATGGCTACACCTTC. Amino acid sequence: CASGSGTTVYGYTF.

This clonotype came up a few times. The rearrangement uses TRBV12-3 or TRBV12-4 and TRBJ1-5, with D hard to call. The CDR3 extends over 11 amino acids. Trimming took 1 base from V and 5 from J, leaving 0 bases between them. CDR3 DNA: TGTGCCAGCAGTTTAGATCAGCCCCAGCATTTT. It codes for CASSLDQPQHF.

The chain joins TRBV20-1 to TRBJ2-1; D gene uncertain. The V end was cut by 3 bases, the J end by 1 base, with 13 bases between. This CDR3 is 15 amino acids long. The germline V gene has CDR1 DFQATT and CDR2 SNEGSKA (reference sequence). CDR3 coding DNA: TGCAGTGCTAGGGGATTTTCCAATTCCTACAATGAGCAGTTCTTC. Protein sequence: CSARGFSNSYNEQFF.

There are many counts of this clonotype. This CDR3 reads CAISEYGQGGQPQHF. Written as DNA, the CDR3 is TGTGCCATCAGTGAGTACGGACAGGGAGGACAGCCCCAGCATTTT. The chain is built from TRBV10-3 and TRBJ1-5; the match to TRBD1 covers 8 bases. The CDR3 is made up of 15 amino acids. The ends lost 1 base at V and 7 bases at J; junction bases unmatched: 6. Germline assignment: CDR1 ENHRY and CDR2 SYGVKD.

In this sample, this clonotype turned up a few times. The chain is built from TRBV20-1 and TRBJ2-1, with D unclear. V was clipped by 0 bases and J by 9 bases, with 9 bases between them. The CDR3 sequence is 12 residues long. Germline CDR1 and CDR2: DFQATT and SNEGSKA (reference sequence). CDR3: CSARDTTTEQFF. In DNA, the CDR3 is TGCAGTGCTAGAGATACGACGACTGAGCAGTTCTTC.

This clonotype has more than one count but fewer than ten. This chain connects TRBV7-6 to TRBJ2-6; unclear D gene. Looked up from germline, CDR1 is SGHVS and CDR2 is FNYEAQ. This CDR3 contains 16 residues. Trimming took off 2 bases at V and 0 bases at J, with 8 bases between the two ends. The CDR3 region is CASSLYGYSGANVLTF. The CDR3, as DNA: TGTGCCAGCAGCTTATACGGGTACTCTGGGGCCAACGTCCTGACTTTC.

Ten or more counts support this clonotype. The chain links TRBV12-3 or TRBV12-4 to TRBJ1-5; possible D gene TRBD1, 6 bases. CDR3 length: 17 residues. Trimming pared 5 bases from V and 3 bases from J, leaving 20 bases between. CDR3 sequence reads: CASSPETGGLLNQPQHF. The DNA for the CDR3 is TGTGCCAGCAGTCCGGAGACCGGGGGCCTCCTCAATCAGCCCCAGCATTTT.

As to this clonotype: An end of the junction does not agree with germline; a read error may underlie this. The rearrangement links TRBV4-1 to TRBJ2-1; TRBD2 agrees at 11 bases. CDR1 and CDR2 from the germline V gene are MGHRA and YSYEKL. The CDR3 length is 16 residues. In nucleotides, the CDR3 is TGCGCCAACAGCCAAGGTAGCGGGAGGGTAACCATTGAGCAGTTCTTC. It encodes CANSQGSGRVTIEQFF.

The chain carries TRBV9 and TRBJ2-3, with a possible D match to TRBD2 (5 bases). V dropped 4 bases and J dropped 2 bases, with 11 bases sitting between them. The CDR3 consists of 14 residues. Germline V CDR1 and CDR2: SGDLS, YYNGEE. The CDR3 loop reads CASSQSGFTDTQYF. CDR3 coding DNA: TGTGCCAGCAGCCAAAGCGGTTTCACAGATACGCAGTATTTT.